The 15 T cell receptor beta chains listed next were all sequenced from one sample in a study of siplizumab effects on memory and regulatory T cells (dated by TCRdb to the late 2010s). Library method: the immunoSEQ multiplex PCR assay. TCRdb retrieved this table from immuneACCESS and kept in-frame rearrangements only. Not all clones are present; in checked studies, unresolved V genes account for under half, and no reason is known for the remainder. The sample table holds roughly 100,000 clones, of which approximately 94% were seen once. The ten largest clones represent 0.32% of the sample. The sequenced material came from CD4+ T cells sorted from blood. These TCRs come from a human donor in good health.

The V gene is TRBV6-5, the J gene TRBJ2-7; tentatively, D is TRBD1 or TRBD2 (7 bases each). The CDR3 covers 15 residues. The V gene's germline CDR1 is MNHEY and CDR2 SVGAGI. V was cut by 6 bases and J by 5 bases, with 20 bases left in between. The CDR3 DNA reads as TGTGCCAGCAGAGCGGGACAGACTTTTGTTCACGAGCAGTACTTC. Protein: CASRAGQTFVHEQYF.

V and J are TRBV9 and TRBJ2-1, with 11 positions matching TRBD2. The CDR3 runs to 17 residues. J gave up 0 bases and V 0 bases, and 2 bases lay outside the gene matches. CDR1 is SGDLS and CDR2 is YYNGEE in the germline V gene. The CDR3 region is CASSVGLAGSSYNEQFF. The CDR3 DNA follows: TGTGCCAGCAGCGTAGGACTAGCGGGGTCCTCCTACAATGAGCAGTTCTTC.

The chain couples TRBV5-6 to TRBJ2-2; 8 positions agree with TRBD1. The CDR3 has 15 residues. CDR1 and CDR2 from the germline V gene are SGHDT and YYEEEE. J was trimmed by 4 bases and V by 5 bases; bases with no gene match: 7. CDR3 nucleotide sequence: TGTGCCAGCAGGCGGACAGGGATCGGCACCGGGGAGCTGTTTTTT. Translation: CASRRTGIGTGELFF.

Details on this clone: Other DNA sequences from this sample encode an identical CDR3 as well. The V call is TRBV7-2, the J call TRBJ1-2; D remains ambiguous. Trimming stripped 5 bases from V and 2 bases from J, with 6 bases between. The germline V gene encodes CDR1 SGHTA and CDR2 FQGNSA. This CDR3 spans 12 amino acids. The CDR3 DNA reads as TGTGCCAGCAGCCTTATAAACTATGGCTACACCTTC. It codes for CASSLINYGYTF. The variable domain in full, completed from reference TRBV7-2 and TRBJ1-2, reads GAGVSQSPSNKVTEKGKDVELRCDPISGHTALYWYRQSLGQGLEFLIYFQGNSAPDKSGLPSDRFSAERTGGSVSTLTIQRTQQEDSAVYLCASSLINYGYTFGSGTRLTVV.

V is TRBV5-1 and J is TRBJ2-7; D may be TRBD2 (6 bases). V gave up 3 bases and J gave up 5 bases, with 15 bases separating them. The CDR3 contains 14 residues. CDR1 SGHRS and CDR2 YFSETQ come from the germline V gene. The CDR3 nucleotides read TGCGCCAGCAGCTCGGGACTTGTAGCTCACGAGCAGTACTTC. Translating gives CASSSGLVAHEQYF.

V usage is TRBV9 and J usage is TRBJ2-7; TRBD1 agrees at 10 bases. V shed 0 bases and J 5 bases; nucleotides not matched to a gene: 5. Per the germline V gene, CDR1 is SGDLS and CDR2 is YYNGEE. CDR3 length: 15 amino acids. The CDR3 sequence: CASSVGGTGVHEQYF. The CDR3, as DNA: TGTGCCAGCAGCGTAGGGGGGACAGGGGTCCACGAGCAGTACTTC.

The V gene is TRBV10-3, the J gene TRBJ2-7; TRBD2 aligns across 7 bases. The CDR3 spans 13 residues. Losses at the gene ends were 8 bases for V and 4 bases for J; bases not matched to a gene: 8. CDR1 and CDR2 (germline): ENHRY, SYGVKD. DNA for the CDR3: TGTGCCATCTCAACGGGGGGTTCTTACGAGCAGTACTTC. This sequence encodes CAISTGGSYEQYF.

This sequence joins TRBV7-9 and TRBJ2-1; possible D gene TRBD2, 6 bases. Trimming cost V 5 bases and J 8 bases, with 16 bases left between them. From germline, CDR1 is SEHNR and CDR2 FQNEAQ (reference sequence). This CDR3 is built from 14 residues. For the CDR3, the DNA is TGTGCCAGCAGCCCGCGAACTAGCAACCATGAGCAGTTCTTC. Protein product: CASSPRTSNHEQFF. The complete variable domain, with remaining parts taken from reference TRBV7-9 and TRBJ2-1, reads DTGVSQNPRHKITKRGQNVTFRCDPISEHNRLYWYRQTLGQGPEFLTYFQNEAQLEKSRLLSDRFSAERPKGSFSTLEIQRTEQGDSAMYLCASSPRTSNHEQFFGPGTRLTVL.

This sequence joins TRBV7-8 and TRBJ1-1; 8 positions agree with TRBD1. Trimming took 3 bases from V and 1 from J; bases not matched to a gene: 1. There are 14 residues in the CDR3. Germline-derived CDR1 and CDR2 are SGHVS and FQNEAQ. DNA of the CDR3: TGTGCCAGCAGCTTCCAGGGGGCGAACACTGAAGCTTTCTTT. This encodes CASSFQGANTEAFF.

The genes are TRBV9 and TRBJ1-1, with D maybe TRBD1 (5 bases). Germline CDR1 is SGDLS and CDR2 is YYNGEE. The V gene lost 0 bases and the J gene lost 4 bases, with 10 bases spanning the gap. This CDR3 contains 14 residues. The CDR3 is CASSVEGRVTEAFF. CDR3 coding DNA: TGTGCCAGCAGCGTAGAGGGCAGGGTCACTGAAGCTTTCTTT.

The chain links TRBV11-2 to TRBJ1-2, with 8 bases that match TRBD1. Germline V gives CDR1 SGHAT, CDR2 FQNNGV. The CDR3 has 15 residues. Germline trimming cut 1 base from V and 6 bases from J; bases unmatched to any gene: 7. This chain's CDR3 is CASSLGQGAKDGYTF. CDR3 DNA sequence: TGTGCCAGCAGCTTAGGCCAGGGGGCAAAAGATGGCTACACCTTC.

CDR3 residues: CASSLERRARAFF. CDR3 sequence (DNA): TGTGCCAGCAGTCTCGAGAGGAGGGCGCGAGCTTTCTTT. The chain joins TRBV6-5 to TRBJ1-1; no definite D call. There are 13 residues in the CDR3. Per the germline V gene, CDR1 is MNHEY and CDR2 is SVGAGI. Trimming took 5 bases from V and 10 from J, leaving 17 bases between them.

The gene calls are TRBV5-1 and TRBJ1-3; D remains ambiguous. Trimming removed 6 bases from V and 4 bases from J, with 8 bases in between. Germline lookup yields CDR1 SGHRS and CDR2 YFSETQ. CDR3 length: 12 amino acids. Here the CDR3 DNA reads TGCGCCAGCACTGATGTAGGAAACACCATATATTTT. This encodes CASTDVGNTIYF.

With respect to this clone: The junction differs from germline at one of its ends, possibly a read error. The rearrangement uses TRBV27 and TRBJ2-1; maybe TRBD2 (6 bases). The CDR3 is 15 residues long. The germline CDR1 and CDR2 sequences are MNHEY and SMNVEV (reference sequence). DNA of the CDR3: TGTGCCAGCCGGGCCCGGGGACTCTCCAACAATGAGCAGTTCTTC. Amino acid sequence: CASRARGLSNNEQFF.

The V and J genes are TRBV9 and TRBJ2-1, with D perhaps matching TRBD1 or TRBD2 (5 bases each). CDR1 is SGDLS and CDR2 is YYNGEE in the germline V gene. V was trimmed by 1 base and J by 5 bases, leaving 13 bases between them. This CDR3 has 15 amino acids. CDR3 residues: CASSVREGTNNEQFF. For the CDR3, the DNA is TGTGCCAGCAGCGTAAGGGAAGGGACCAACAATGAGCAGTTCTTC.